A selection of T cell receptor beta chains follows, all from one sample in a study of molecular identifiers for immune sequencing clone quantification. A single record per CDR3 protein comes from TCRdb applying MiXCR to the PCR reads. The table shows 350,000 or so distinct CDR3 sequences, with about 21% occurring only once. Sequenced: naive CD8+ T cells from blood, with Jurkat cell RNA spiked in. The receptors shown here come from a human donor in good health. Some libraries in this study had Jurkat cell RNA spiked in. Each CDR3 is given with its conserved first and last residue. The D gene is left open where the match is weak. Clone sizes are given selectively: once, few, many, or a class where the clone is expanded.

V gene: TRBV11-2
J gene: TRBJ2-7
clone size: few
D gene: .
CDR3 protein: CASSLPSKGYEQYF
CDR3 DNA: TGTGCCAGCAGCTTACCTAGCAAAGGCTACGAGCAGTACTTC

V gene: TRBV4-3
J gene: TRBJ1-1
clone size: many
D gene: .
CDR3 protein: CASSHFRGDRIFEAFF
CDR3 DNA: TGCGCCAGCAGCCACTTTCGAGGTGACAGGATCTTTGAAGCTTTCTTT

V gene: TRBV7-9
J gene: TRBJ2-3
clone size: many
D gene: .
CDR3 protein: CASERRTTSTDTQYF
CDR3 DNA: TGTGCCAGCGAACGACGGACCACTAGCACAGATACGCAGTATTTT

V gene: TRBV27
J gene: TRBJ2-2
clone size: few
D gene: .
CDR3 protein: CASRVSGTGELFF
CDR3 DNA: TGTGCCAGCAGAGTTTCCGGAACCGGGGAGCTGTTTTTT

V gene: TRBV28
J gene: TRBJ1-5
clone size: many
D gene: .
CDR3 protein: CASSSLGTGVFWQPQHF
CDR3 DNA: .

V gene: TRBV6-6
J gene: TRBJ2-1
clone size: many
D gene: .
CDR3 protein: CASSLTGPSLNEQFF
CDR3 DNA: TGTGCCAGCAGTTTAACCGGGCCCTCCCTAAATGAGCAGTTCTTC

V gene: TRBV12-3/TRBV12-4
J gene: TRBJ1-1
clone size: many
D gene: .
CDR3 protein: CASSLNNEAFF
CDR3 DNA: TGTGCCAGCAGTTTAAACAATGAAGCTTTCTTT

V gene: TRBV27
J gene: TRBJ2-7
clone size: many
D gene: TRBD2
CDR3 protein: CASSQLIAGMAPYEQYF
CDR3 DNA: TGTGCCAGCAGTCAGCTCATAGCGGGGATGGCACCCTACGAGCAGTACTTC

V gene: TRBV20-1
J gene: TRBJ1-5
clone size: .
D gene: .
CDR3 protein: CSAREIYSNQPQHF
CDR3 DNA: TGCAGTGCTAGAGAGATCTATAGCAATCAGCCCCAGCATTTT

V gene: TRBV27
J gene: TRBJ1-5
clone size: many
D gene: .
CDR3 protein: CASSPWAFQPQHF
CDR3 DNA: TGTGCCAGCAGTCCGTGGGCTTTTCAGCCCCAGCATTTT

V gene: TRBV7-9
J gene: TRBJ2-1
clone size: many
D gene: .
CDR3 protein: CASSAPTGSSYNEQFF
CDR3 DNA: TGTGCCAGCAGCGCCCCAACAGGGAGCTCCTACAATGAGCAGTTCTTC

V gene: TRBV5-5
J gene: TRBJ2-7
clone size: many
D gene: TRBD1
CDR3 protein: CASSNWDSYEQYF
CDR3 DNA: TGTGCCAGCAGCAACTGGGACAGCTACGAGCAGTACTTC

V gene: TRBV24-1
J gene: TRBJ2-3
clone size: many
D gene: .
CDR3 protein: CATSDPLSTDTQYF
CDR3 DNA: TGTGCCACCAGTGACCCACTGAGCACAGATACGCAGTATTTT

V gene: TRBV24-1
J gene: TRBJ2-3
clone size: many
D gene: .
CDR3 protein: CATSDSPRYGENTDTQYF
CDR3 DNA: TGTGCCACCAGTGATTCCCCCCGTTACGGAGAGAACACAGATACGCAGTATTTT

V gene: TRBV7-9
J gene: TRBJ1-5
clone size: many
D gene: .
CDR3 protein: CASSSGHTSSNQPQHF
CDR3 DNA: TGTGCCAGCAGCTCCGGACATACTTCTAGCAATCAGCCCCAGCATTTT

V gene: TRBV18
J gene: TRBJ2-7
clone size: many
D gene: .
CDR3 protein: CASSPVAGGSYEQYF
CDR3 DNA: TGTGCCAGCTCACCGGTGGCGGGCGGGTCCTACGAGCAGTACTTC

V gene: TRBV9
J gene: TRBJ1-1
clone size: many
D gene: TRBD1
CDR3 protein: CASSGRTGANTEAFF
CDR3 DNA: TGTGCCAGCAGCGGAAGGACAGGGGCGAACACTGAAGCTTTCTTT

V gene: TRBV10-3
J gene: TRBJ2-5
clone size: few
D gene: .
CDR3 protein: CATREGSRETQYF
CDR3 DNA: TGTGCCACTCGAGAGGGCAGCCGAGAGACCCAGTACTTC

V gene: TRBV12-5
J gene: TRBJ2-1
clone size: .
D gene: TRBD2
CDR3 protein: CASGFGTSGGRVVDEQFF
CDR3 DNA: TGTGCTAGTGGTTTCGGGACTAGCGGGGGTAGGGTTGTTGATGAGCAGTTCTTC

V gene: TRBV2
J gene: TRBJ1-3
clone size: .
D gene: .
CDR3 protein: CASRGGNTIYF
CDR3 DNA: TGTGCCAGCAGGGGTGGAAACACCATATATTTT

V gene: TRBV19
J gene: TRBJ2-3
clone size: few
D gene: .
CDR3 protein: CASSPLVSPDTQYF
CDR3 DNA: TGTGCCAGTAGTCCCCTAGTCAGCCCAGATACGCAGTATTTT

V gene: TRBV7-9
J gene: TRBJ1-1
clone size: many
D gene: .
CDR3 protein: CASSSRLRRVGRNTEAFF
CDR3 DNA: TGTGCCAGCAGCTCTCGTCTAAGGAGGGTTGGACGGAACACTGAAGCTTTCTTT

V gene: TRBV12-3/TRBV12-4
J gene: TRBJ2-3
clone size: .
D gene: .
CDR3 protein: CASSPIFKDTQYF
CDR3 DNA: TGTGCCAGCAGTCCGATATTTAAGGATACGCAGTATTTT

V gene: TRBV5-1
J gene: TRBJ2-1
clone size: many
D gene: TRBD2
CDR3 protein: CASSLGLAATYNEQFF
CDR3 DNA: TGCGCCAGCAGCTTGGGCCTAGCGGCGACCTACAATGAGCAGTTCTTC

V gene: TRBV7-9
J gene: TRBJ2-7
clone size: many
D gene: TRBD1
CDR3 protein: CASSLGDGTDSYEQYF
CDR3 DNA: TGTGCCAGCAGCCTGGGCGATGGGACAGACTCCTACGAGCAGTACTTC

V gene: TRBV2
J gene: TRBJ1-2
clone size: few
D gene: .
CDR3 protein: CATPGRVPFGYTF
CDR3 DNA: TGTGCCACCCCGGGACGGGTACCTTTCGGCTACACCTTC

V gene: TRBV28
J gene: TRBJ2-7
clone size: many
D gene: .
CDR3 protein: CASSFFRDSYEQYF
CDR3 DNA: TGTGCCAGCAGTTTCTTCCGGGACTCCTACGAGCAGTACTTC

V gene: TRBV20-1
J gene: TRBJ1-1
clone size: many
D gene: .
CDR3 protein: CSAERLLGSGFTEAFF
CDR3 DNA: TGCAGTGCTGAAAGATTATTGGGTTCGGGGTTCACTGAAGCTTTCTTT

V gene: TRBV7-9
J gene: TRBJ2-5
clone size: many
D gene: .
CDR3 protein: CASSSTRDTKETQYF
CDR3 DNA: TGTGCCAGCAGCTCTACCCGGGACACGAAAGAGACCCAGTACTTC

V gene: TRBV10-2
J gene: TRBJ2-5
clone size: .
D gene: .
CDR3 protein: CASSLSPETEPETQYF
CDR3 DNA: TGCGCCAGCAGCTTAAGCCCCGAGACTGAGCCCGAGACCCAGTACTTC

V gene: TRBV27
J gene: TRBJ1-6
clone size: .
D gene: .
CDR3 protein: CASSPDSYNSPLRF
CDR3 DNA: TGTGCCAGTAGTCCGGACAGCTATAATTCACCCCTCCGCTTT

V gene: TRBV20-1
J gene: TRBJ2-2
clone size: .
D gene: TRBD2
CDR3 protein: CSARDRGLAGGPKTGELFF
CDR3 DNA: TGCAGTGCTAGAGATAGAGGACTAGCGGGAGGGCCAAAAACCGGGGAGCTGTTTTTT

V gene: TRBV30
J gene: TRBJ2-4
clone size: many
D gene: .
CDR3 protein: CAWSVGYARELDIQYF
CDR3 DNA: TGTGCCTGGAGTGTAGGGTATGCCCGGGAGTTGGACATTCAGTACTTC

V gene: TRBV20-1
J gene: TRBJ2-7
clone size: many
D gene: TRBD2
CDR3 protein: CSAMVLAGTYEQYF
CDR3 DNA: TGCAGTGCTATGGTCCTAGCGGGCACCTACGAGCAGTACTTC

V gene: TRBV20-1
J gene: TRBJ1-1
clone size: .
D gene: .
CDR3 protein: CSAREAGTTELRALF
CDR3 DNA: TGCAGTGCTAGGGAGGCCGGGACGACGGAACTTCGGGCTCTCTTT

V gene: TRBV2
J gene: TRBJ1-6
clone size: few
D gene: TRBD1
CDR3 protein: CASSEEVVYVSGQGSPVNSPLHF
CDR3 DNA: TGTGCCAGCAGTGAAGAGGTGGTCTACGTCTCGGGACAGGGGTCGCCGGTCAATTCACCCCTCCACTTT

V gene: TRBV7-9
J gene: TRBJ1-2
clone size: few
D gene: .
CDR3 protein: CASSLMLGRSDYGYTF
CDR3 DNA: TGTGCCAGCAGCTTAATGTTGGGACGTTCCGACTATGGCTACACCTTC

V gene: TRBV6-2/TRBV6-3
J gene: TRBJ1-6
clone size: .
D gene: .
CDR3 protein: CASSSRHNSPLHF
CDR3 DNA: TGTGCCAGCAGTTCCAGGCATAATTCACCCCTCCACTTT

V gene: TRBV20-1
J gene: TRBJ2-7
clone size: many
D gene: .
CDR3 protein: CSARAEAYEQYF
CDR3 DNA: TGCAGTGCTAGAGCCGAGGCCTACGAGCAGTACTTC

V gene: TRBV10-2
J gene: TRBJ1-1
clone size: many
D gene: .
CDR3 protein: CASSDGAEAFF
CDR3 DNA: TGCGCCAGCAGTGATGGGGCTGAAGCTTTCTTT

V gene: TRBV19
J gene: TRBJ2-3
clone size: few
D gene: TRBD2
CDR3 protein: CASSIGLAYTSTDTQYF
CDR3 DNA: TGTGCCAGTAGTATTGGACTAGCGTACACTAGCACAGATACGCAGTATTTT

V gene: TRBV7-8
J gene: TRBJ2-2
clone size: many
D gene: .
CDR3 protein: CASSRDLSTGELFF
CDR3 DNA: TGTGCCAGCAGTCGAGACCTCTCCACCGGGGAGCTGTTTTTT

V gene: TRBV7-2
J gene: TRBJ1-5
clone size: many
D gene: .
CDR3 protein: CASSLEVVSNQPQHF
CDR3 DNA: TGTGCCAGCAGCTTAGAGGTAGTTAGCAATCAGCCCCAGCATTTT

V gene: TRBV20-1
J gene: TRBJ2-7
clone size: many
D gene: TRBD1
CDR3 protein: CSARGVDRGTYEQYF
CDR3 DNA: TGCAGTGCTAGAGGTGTAGACAGGGGTACGTACGAGCAGTACTTC

V gene: TRBV6-6
J gene: TRBJ2-7
clone size: many
D gene: .
CDR3 protein: CASSWIQGYEQYF
CDR3 DNA: TGTGCCAGCAGTTGGATACAGGGCTACGAGCAGTACTTC

V gene: TRBV5-1
J gene: TRBJ2-7
clone size: many
D gene: TRBD1
CDR3 protein: CASSPTGPLEQYF
CDR3 DNA: TGCGCCAGCAGCCCGACAGGGCCCCTAGAGCAGTACTTC

V gene: TRBV4-3
J gene: TRBJ1-3
clone size: .
D gene: .
CDR3 protein: CASSQDLLEYSGNTIYF
CDR3 DNA: TGCGCCAGCAGCCAAGATTTGCTAGAGTACTCTGGAAACACCATATATTTT

V gene: TRBV6-5
J gene: TRBJ1-5
clone size: many
D gene: .
CDR3 protein: CASSYSREYNQPQHF
CDR3 DNA: TGTGCCAGCAGTTACTCCCGGGAGTACAATCAGCCCCAGCATTTT